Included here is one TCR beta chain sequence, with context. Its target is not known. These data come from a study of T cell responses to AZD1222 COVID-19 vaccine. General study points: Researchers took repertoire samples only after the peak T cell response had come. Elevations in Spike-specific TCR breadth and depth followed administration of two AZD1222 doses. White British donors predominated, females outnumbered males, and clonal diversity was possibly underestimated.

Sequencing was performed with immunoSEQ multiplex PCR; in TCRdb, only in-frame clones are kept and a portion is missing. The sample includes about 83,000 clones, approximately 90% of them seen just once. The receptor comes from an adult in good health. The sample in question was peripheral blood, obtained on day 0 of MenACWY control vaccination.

CDR3 nucleotides: TGTGCCAGATCGAGTGGGGCCAACGTCCTGACTTTC. Translating gives CARSSGANVLTF. The chain recombines TRBV27 with TRBJ2-6; the D is unclear. Germline assignment: CDR1 MNHEY and CDR2 SMNVEV (reference sequence). The germline V and J ends were trimmed by 9 bases and 3 bases, with 6 bases remaining between them. The CDR3 sequence is 12 residues long.